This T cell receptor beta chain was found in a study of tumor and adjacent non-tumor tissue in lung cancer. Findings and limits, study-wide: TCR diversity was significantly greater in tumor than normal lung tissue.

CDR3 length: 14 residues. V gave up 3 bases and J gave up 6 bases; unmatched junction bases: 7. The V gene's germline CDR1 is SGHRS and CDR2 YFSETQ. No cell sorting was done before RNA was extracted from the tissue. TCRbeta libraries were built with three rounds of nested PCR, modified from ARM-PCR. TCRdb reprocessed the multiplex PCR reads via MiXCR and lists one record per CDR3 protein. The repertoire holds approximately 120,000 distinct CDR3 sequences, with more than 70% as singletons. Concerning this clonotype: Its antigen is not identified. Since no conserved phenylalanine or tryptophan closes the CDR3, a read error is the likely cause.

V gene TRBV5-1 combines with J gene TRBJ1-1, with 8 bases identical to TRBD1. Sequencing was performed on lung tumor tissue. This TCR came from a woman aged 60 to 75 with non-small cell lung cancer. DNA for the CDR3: TGCGCCAGCAGCTCAACCACGACAGGGGCTGAAGCTTTCTTG. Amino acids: CASSSTTTGAEAFL.